The clone carrying this T cell receptor beta chain was seen many times. Its antigen remains unidentified. Researchers took RNA transcripts and amplified the TCR beta CDR3 regions from them. The HTBI primer set was used in a first-round RT-PCR of the TCR CDR3. TCRdb itself ran the multiplex PCR reads through MiXCR, one entry per CDR3 protein. The sample has roughly 380,000 distinct CDR3 sequences, approximately 15% seen once; the top ten hold about 4.9%. The data originate from a study of T cells in Graves' hyperthyroidism and ophthalmopathy. Study results and caveats: A model of 13 V-J pairs discriminated ophthalmopathy from stable hyperthyroidism. Appearing also in blood were most of the thyroid clonotypes expanded above 0.001.

Trimming left V 8 bases short and J 5 bases short, with 8 bases between. The CDR3 runs 11 residues. The germline CDR1 and CDR2 sequences are SGHDT and YYEEEE. Graves' hyperthyroidism without ophthalmopathy progression within 18 months was termed stable. PBMCs were sourced from roughly 9.3 ml fresh peripheral blood. The sequencing input was blood. J is TRBJ2-1 and V is TRBV5-6; D may be TRBD1 (6 bases). The sequence was obtained from a young woman with Graves' hyperthyroidism. CDR3 region: CASTGNNEQFF. For the CDR3, the DNA is TGTGCCAGTACAGGGAACAATGAGCAGTTCTTC.